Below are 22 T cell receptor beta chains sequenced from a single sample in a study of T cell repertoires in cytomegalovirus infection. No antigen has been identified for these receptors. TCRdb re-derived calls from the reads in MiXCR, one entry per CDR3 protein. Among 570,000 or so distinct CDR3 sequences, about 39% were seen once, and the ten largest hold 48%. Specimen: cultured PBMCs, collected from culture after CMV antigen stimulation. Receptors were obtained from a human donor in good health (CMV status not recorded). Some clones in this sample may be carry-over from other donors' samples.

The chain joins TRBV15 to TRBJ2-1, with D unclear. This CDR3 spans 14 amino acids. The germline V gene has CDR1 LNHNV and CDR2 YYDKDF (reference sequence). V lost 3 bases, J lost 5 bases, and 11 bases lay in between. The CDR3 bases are TGTGCCACCAGCAGGTCGGGCGGAGACAATGAGCAGTTCTTC. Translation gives CATSRSGGDNEQFF.

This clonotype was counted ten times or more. The CDR3 reads CASSPPLGRVLGYEQYF. The CDR3 nucleotides read TGTGCCAGCAGCCCCCCCCTGGGACGGGTCCTAGGTTACGAGCAGTACTTC. This chain uses TRBV7-9 with TRBJ2-7, with D tentatively TRBD1 or TRBD2 (5 bases each). Trimming removed 5 bases at V and 4 bases at J, with 24 bases between. Looked up from germline, CDR1 is SEHNR and CDR2 is FQNEAQ (reference sequence). The CDR3 runs to 17 residues.

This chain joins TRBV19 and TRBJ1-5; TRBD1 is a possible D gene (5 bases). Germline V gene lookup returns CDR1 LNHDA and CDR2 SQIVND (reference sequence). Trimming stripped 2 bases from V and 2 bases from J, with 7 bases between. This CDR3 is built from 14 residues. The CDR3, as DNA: TGTGCCAGTAGTATACAGGGCGGCAATCAGCCCCAGCATTTT. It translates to CASSIQGGNQPQHF.

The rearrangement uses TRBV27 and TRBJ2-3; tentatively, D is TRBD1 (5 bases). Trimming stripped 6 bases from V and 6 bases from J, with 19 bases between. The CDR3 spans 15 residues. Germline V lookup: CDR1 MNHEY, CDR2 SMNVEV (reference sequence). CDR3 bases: TGTGCCAGCAGCCGCCTTGTGGACCCAGGGGATACGCAGTATTTT. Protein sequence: CASSRLVDPGDTQYF.

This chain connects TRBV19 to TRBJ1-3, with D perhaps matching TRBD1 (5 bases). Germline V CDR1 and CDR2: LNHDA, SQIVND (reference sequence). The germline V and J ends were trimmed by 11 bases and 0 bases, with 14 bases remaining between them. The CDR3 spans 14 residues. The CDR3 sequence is CAAKDISSGNTIYF. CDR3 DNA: TGTGCCGCCAAGGACATAAGCTCTGGAAACACCATATATTTT.

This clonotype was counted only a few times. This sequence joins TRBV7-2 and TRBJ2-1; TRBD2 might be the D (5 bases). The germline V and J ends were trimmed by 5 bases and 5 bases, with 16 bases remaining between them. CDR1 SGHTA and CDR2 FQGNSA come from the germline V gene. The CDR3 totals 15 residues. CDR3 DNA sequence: TGTGCCAGCAGCCGCAATACGGGGAGCGACAATGAGCAGTTCTTC. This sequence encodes CASSRNTGSDNEQFF.

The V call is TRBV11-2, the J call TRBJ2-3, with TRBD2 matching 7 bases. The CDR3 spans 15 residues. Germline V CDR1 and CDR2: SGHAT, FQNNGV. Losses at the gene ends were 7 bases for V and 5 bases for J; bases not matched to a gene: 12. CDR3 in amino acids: CASTDNSGSGDTQYF. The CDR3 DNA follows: TGTGCCAGCACCGATAATAGCGGGTCGGGAGATACGCAGTATTTT.

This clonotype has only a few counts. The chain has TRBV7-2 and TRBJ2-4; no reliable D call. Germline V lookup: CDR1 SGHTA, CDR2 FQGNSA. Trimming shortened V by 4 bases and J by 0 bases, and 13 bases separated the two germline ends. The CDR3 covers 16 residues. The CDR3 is CASSSMLTLAKNIQYF. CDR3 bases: TGTGCCAGCAGCTCAATGCTAACATTAGCCAAAAACATTCAGTACTTC.

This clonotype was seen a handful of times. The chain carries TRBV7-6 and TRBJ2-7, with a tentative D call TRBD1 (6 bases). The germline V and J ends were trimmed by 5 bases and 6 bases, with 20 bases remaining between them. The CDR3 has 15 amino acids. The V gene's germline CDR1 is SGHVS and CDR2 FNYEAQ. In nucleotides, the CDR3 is TGTGCCAGCAGCCCTGGGGTTACCAGGGGTGGCGAGCAGTACTTC. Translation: CASSPGVTRGGEQYF.

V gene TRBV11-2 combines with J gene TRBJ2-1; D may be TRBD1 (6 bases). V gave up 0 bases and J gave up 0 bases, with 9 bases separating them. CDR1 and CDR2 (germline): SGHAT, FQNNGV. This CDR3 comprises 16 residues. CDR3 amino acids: CASSLEPDSSYNEQFF. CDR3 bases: TGTGCCAGCAGCTTAGAACCGGACAGCTCCTACAATGAGCAGTTCTTC.

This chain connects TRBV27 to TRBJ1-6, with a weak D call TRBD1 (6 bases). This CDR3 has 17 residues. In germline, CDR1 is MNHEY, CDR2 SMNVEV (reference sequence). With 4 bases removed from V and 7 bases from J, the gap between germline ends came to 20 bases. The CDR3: CASSSLSPGTSNSPLHF. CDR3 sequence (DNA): TGTGCCAGCAGTTCTTTGTCTCCCGGGACATCCAATTCACCCCTCCACTTT.

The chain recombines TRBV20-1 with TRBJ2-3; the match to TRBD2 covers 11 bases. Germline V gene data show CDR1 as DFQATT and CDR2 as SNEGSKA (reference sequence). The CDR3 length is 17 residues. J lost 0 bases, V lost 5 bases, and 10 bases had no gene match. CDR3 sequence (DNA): TGCAGTGCTCCTACTAGCGGGAGCGGGGCTAGCACAGATACGCAGTATTTT. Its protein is CSAPTSGSGASTDTQYF.

In nucleotides, the CDR3 is TGTGCCAGCAGCCGCCCGGGGTCTAAAGAGACCCAGTACTTC. Its translation is CASSRPGSKETQYF. The rearrangement uses TRBV5-4 and TRBJ2-5, with TRBD2 as a possible D gene (5 bases). The CDR3 extends over 14 amino acids. Trimming took off 4 bases at V and 3 bases at J, with 13 bases between the two ends. The germline CDR1 and CDR2 sequences are SGHNT and YYREEE (reference sequence).

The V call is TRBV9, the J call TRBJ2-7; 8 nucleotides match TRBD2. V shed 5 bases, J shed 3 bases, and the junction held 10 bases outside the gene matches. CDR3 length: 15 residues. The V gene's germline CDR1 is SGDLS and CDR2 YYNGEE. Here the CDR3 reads CASSPRGGGYYEQYF. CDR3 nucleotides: TGTGCCAGCAGTCCTAGAGGCGGGGGGTACTACGAGCAGTACTTC. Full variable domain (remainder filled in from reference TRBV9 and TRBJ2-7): DSGVTQTPKHLITATGQRVTLRCSPRSGDLSVYWYQQSLDQGLQFLIQYYNGEERAKGNILERFSAQQFPDLHSELNLSSLELGDSALYFCASSPRGGGYYEQYFGPGTRLTVT.

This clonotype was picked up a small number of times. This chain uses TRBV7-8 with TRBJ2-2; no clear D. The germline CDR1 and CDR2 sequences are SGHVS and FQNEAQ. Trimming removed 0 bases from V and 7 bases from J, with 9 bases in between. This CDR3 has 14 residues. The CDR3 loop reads CASSLARIIGELFF. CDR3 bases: TGTGCCAGCAGCTTAGCGCGAATAATCGGGGAGCTGTTTTTT.

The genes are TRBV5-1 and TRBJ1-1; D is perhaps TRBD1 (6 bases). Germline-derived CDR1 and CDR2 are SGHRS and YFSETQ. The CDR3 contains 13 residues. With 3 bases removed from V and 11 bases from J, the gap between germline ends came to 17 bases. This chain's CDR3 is CASSSLQGPRAFF. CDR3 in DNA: TGCGCCAGCAGCTCGTTGCAGGGGCCGAGGGCTTTCTTT.

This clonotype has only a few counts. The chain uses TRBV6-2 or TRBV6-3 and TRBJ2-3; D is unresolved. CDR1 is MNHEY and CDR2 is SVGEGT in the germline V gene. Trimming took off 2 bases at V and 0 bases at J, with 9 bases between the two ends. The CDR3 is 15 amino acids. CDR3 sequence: CASSYAAPSTDTQYF. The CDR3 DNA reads TGTGCCAGCAGTTACGCGGCCCCTAGCACAGATACGCAGTATTTT.

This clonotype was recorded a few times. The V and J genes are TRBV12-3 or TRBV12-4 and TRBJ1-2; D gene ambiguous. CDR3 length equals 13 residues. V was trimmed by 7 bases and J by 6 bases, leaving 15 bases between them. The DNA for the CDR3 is TGTGCCAGCACCTCCTACGCCTCGGATGGCTACACCTTC. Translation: CASTSYASDGYTF.

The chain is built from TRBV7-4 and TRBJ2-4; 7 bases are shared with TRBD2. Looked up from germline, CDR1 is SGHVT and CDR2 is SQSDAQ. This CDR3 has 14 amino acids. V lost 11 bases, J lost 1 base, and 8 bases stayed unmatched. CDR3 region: CAQGELAAKNIQYF. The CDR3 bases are TGTGCCCAAGGAGAACTAGCGGCCAAAAACATTCAGTACTTC.

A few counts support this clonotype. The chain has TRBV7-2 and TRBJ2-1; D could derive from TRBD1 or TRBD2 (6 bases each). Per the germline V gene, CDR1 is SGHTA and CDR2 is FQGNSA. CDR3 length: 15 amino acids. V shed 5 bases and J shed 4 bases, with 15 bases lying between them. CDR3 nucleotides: TGTGCCAGCAGCCCTAAGGGGGGTTTGTACAATGAGCAGTTCTTC. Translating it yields CASSPKGGLYNEQFF.

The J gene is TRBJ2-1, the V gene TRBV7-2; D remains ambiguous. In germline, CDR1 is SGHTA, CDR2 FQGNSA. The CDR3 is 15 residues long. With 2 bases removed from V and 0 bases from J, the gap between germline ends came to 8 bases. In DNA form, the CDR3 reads TGTGCCAGCAGCTTACAATTACTCTCCTACAATGAGCAGTTCTTC. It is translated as CASSLQLLSYNEQFF.

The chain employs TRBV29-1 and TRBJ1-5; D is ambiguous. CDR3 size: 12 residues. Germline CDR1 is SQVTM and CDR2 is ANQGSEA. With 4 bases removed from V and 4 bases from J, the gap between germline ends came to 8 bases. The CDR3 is CSVGTDNQPQHF. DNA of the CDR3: TGCAGCGTTGGAACCGATAATCAGCCCCAGCATTTT.